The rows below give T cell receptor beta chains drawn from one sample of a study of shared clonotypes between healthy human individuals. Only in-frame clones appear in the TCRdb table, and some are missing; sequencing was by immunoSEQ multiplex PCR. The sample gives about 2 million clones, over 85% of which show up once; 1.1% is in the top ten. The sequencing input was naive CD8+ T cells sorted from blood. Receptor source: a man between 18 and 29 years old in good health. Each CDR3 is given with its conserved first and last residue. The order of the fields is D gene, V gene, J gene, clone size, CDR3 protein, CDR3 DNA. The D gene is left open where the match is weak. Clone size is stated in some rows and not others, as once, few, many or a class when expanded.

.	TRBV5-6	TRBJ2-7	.	CASSRGLVEGSSYEQYF	TGTGCCAGCAGCCGGGGGTTGGTTGAGGGAAGCTCCTACGAGCAGTACTTC
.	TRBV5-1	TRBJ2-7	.	CASSFRGEDYEQYF	TGCGCCAGCAGCTTCCGGGGTGAGGACTACGAGCAGTACTTC
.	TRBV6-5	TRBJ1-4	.	CASTYWQGNEKLFF	TGTGCCAGCACCTACTGGCAAGGAAATGAAAAACTGTTTTTT
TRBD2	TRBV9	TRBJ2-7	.	CASSVVPSGIYEQYF	TGTGCCAGCAGCGTAGTGCCTAGCGGTATCTACGAGCAGTACTTC
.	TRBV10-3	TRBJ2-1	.	CAISESGNSYNEQFF	TGTGCCATCAGTGAGTCGGGCAATTCCTACAATGAGCAGTTCTTC
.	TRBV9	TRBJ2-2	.	CASSAATATNTGELFF	TGTGCCAGCAGCGCCGCCACGGCGACGAACACCGGGGAGCTGTTTTTT
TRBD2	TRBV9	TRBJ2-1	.	CASSAPIAGVNGYHNEQFF	TGTGCCAGCAGCGCCCCAATAGCGGGAGTCAACGGCTACCACAATGAGCAGTTCTTC
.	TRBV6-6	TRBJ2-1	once	CASSYSQGNNEQFF	TGTGCCAGCAGTTACTCCCAGGGTAACAATGAGCAGTTCTTC
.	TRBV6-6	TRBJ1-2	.	CASSFQDGVGDGYTF	TGTGCCAGCAGTTTTCAAGACGGAGTGGGGGATGGCTACACCTTC
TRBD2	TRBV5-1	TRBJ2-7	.	CASSLVGGDYEQYF	TGCGCCAGCAGCTTGGTGGGAGGGGACTACGAGCAGTACTTC
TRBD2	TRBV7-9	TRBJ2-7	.	CASSPPLAGGFHEQYF	TGTGCCAGCAGCCCACCACTAGCGGGAGGGTTTCACGAGCAGTACTTC
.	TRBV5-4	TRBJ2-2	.	CASSLAGERTGELFF	TGTGCCAGCAGCTTGGCGGGAGAGCGCACCGGGGAGCTGTTTTTT
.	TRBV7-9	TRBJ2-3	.	CASSLGTDTQYF	TGTGCCAGCAGCCTAGGGACAGATACGCAGTATTTT
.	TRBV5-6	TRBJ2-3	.	CASSLEDLTDTQYF	TGTGCCAGCAGCTTGGAGGACCTTACAGATACGCAGTATTTT
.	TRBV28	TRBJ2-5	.	CASSFIRRGQETQYF	TGTGCCAGCAGTTTTATCCGCAGGGGCCAAGAGACCCAGTACTTC
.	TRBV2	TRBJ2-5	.	CASTPEGQETQYF	TGTGCCAGCACCCCCGAGGGTCAAGAGACCCAGTACTTC
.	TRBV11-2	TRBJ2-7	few	CASRATQGPDFSYEQYF	TGTGCCAGCAGAGCGACTCAGGGGCCCGACTTCTCCTACGAGCAGTACTTC
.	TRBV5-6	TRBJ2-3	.	CASSPYSWGFADTQYF	TGTGCCAGCAGCCCTTATTCGTGGGGTTTTGCAGATACGCAGTATTTT
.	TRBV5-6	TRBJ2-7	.	CASSGEGAYEQYF	TGTGCCAGCAGCGGGGAGGGGGCCTACGAGCAGTACTTC
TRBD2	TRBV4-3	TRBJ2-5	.	CASSQGQREGETQYF	TGCGCCAGCAGCCAAGGTCAGCGGGAGGGAGAGACCCAGTACTTC
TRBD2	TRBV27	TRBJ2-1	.	CASSPGLAGNEQFF	TGTGCCAGCAGTCCCGGACTAGCGGGCAATGAGCAGTTCTTC
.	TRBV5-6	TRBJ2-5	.	CASSLGDTEETQYF	TGTGCCAGCAGCTTGGGTGACACGGAAGAGACCCAGTACTTC
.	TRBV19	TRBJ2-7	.	CASSMWAQGEQYF	TGTGCCAGTAGTATGTGGGCCCAAGGCGAGCAGTACTTC
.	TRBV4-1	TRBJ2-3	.	CASSDITDTQYF	TGCGCCAGCAGCGATATCACAGATACGCAGTATTTT
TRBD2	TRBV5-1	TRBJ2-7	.	CASSLEASGGASSYEQYF	TGCGCCAGCAGCTTGGAGGCTAGCGGGGGGGCCAGCTCCTACGAGCAGTACTTC
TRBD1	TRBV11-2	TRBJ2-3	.	CASSFPRQGSTDTQYF	TGTGCCAGCAGCTTCCCTCGACAGGGGAGCACAGATACGCAGTATTTT
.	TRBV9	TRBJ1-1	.	CASSVDLGVSEAFF	TGTGCCAGCAGCGTAGACTTAGGCGTCTCTGAAGCTTTCTTT
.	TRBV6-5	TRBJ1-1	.	CASRAGRGTEAFF	TGTGCCAGCAGGGCCGGACGGGGGACTGAAGCTTTCTTT
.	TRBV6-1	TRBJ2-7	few	CASSEWVYNEGEQYF	TGTGCCAGCAGTGAATGGGTATACAACGAGGGCGAGCAGTACTTC
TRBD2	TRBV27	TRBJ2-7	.	CACSAVVSGGEQYF	TGTGCCTGCTCTGCGGTGGTCTCCGGGGGGGAGCAGTACTTC
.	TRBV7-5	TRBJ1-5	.	CARSLAARGRNQPQHF	TGTGCCAGAAGCTTAGCCGCCCGGGGGCGAAATCAGCCCCAGCATTTT
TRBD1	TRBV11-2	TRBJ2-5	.	CASSLPTGGWETQYF	TGTGCCAGCAGCTTGCCTACAGGGGGCTGGGAGACCCAGTACTTC
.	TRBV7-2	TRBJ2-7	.	CASSLSRTREQYF	TGTGCCAGCAGCTTAAGTAGGACCCGTGAGCAGTACTTC
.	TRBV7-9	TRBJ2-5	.	CASSFQGLETQYF	TGTGCCAGCAGCTTTCAAGGGTTAGAGACCCAGTACTTC
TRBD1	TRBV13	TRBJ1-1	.	CASTPGGTEAFF	TGTGCCAGCACCCCAGGGGGCACTGAAGCTTTCTTT
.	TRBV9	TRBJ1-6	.	CASSVGTANNSPLHF	TGTGCCAGCAGCGTAGGGACGGCAAATAATTCACCCCTCCACTTT